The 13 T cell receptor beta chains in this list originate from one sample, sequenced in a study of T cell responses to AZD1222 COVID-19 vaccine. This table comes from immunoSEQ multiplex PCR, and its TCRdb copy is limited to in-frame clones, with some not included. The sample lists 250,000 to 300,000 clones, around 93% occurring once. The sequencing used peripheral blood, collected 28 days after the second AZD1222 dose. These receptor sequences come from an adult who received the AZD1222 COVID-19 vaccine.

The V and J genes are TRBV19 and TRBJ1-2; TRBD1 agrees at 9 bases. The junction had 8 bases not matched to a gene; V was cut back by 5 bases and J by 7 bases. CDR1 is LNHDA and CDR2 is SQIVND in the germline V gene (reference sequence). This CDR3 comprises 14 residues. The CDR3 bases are TGTGCCAGTAGTCTCCCGGGACAGGGATTTGGCTACACCTTC. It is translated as CASSLPGQGFGYTF.

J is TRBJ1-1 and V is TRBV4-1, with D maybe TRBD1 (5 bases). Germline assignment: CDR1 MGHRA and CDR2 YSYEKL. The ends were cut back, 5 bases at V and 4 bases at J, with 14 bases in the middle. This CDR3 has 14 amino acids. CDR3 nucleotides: TGCGCCAGCAGCAGGACACTGATCACCACTGAAGCTTTCTTT. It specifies CASSRTLITTEAFF.

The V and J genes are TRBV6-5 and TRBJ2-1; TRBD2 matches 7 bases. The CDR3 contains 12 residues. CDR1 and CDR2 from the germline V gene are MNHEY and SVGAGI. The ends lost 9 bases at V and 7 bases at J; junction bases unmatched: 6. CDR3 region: CASKGLHNEQFF. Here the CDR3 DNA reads TGTGCCAGTAAGGGACTACATAATGAGCAGTTCTTC.

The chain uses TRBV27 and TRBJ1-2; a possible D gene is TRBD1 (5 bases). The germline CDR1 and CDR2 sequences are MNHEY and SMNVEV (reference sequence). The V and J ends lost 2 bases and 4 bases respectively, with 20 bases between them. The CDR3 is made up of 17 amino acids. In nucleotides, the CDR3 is TGTGCCAGCAGTTTAGGTGGGACCGCAACGACGAGCTATGGCTACACCTTC. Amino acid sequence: CASSLGGTATTSYGYTF.

This chain's CDR3 is CASSSGRSYVGGTYNEQFF. Written as DNA, the CDR3 is TGTGCCAGCAGCTCAGGACGGAGTTACGTGGGAGGTACTTACAATGAGCAGTTCTTC. The chain is built from TRBV5-4 and TRBJ2-1, with D tentatively TRBD2 (6 bases). Trimming removed 3 bases from V and 4 bases from J, with 26 bases in between. Germline CDR1 SGHNT, CDR2 YYREEE (reference sequence). The CDR3 sequence is 19 residues long.

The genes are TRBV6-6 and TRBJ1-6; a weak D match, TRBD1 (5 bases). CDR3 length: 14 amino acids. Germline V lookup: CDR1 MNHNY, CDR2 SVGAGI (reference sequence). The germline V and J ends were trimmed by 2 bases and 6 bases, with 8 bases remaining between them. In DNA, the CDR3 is TGTGCCAGCAGTTACGAGGGGTTTAATTCACCCCTCCACTTT. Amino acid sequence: CASSYEGFNSPLHF.

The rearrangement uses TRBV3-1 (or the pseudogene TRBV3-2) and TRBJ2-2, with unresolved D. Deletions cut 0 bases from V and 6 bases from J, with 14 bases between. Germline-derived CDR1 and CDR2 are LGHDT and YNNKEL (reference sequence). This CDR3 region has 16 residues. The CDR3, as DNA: TGTGCCAGCAGCCAAGATTGGCCAGACCCACCCGGGGAGCTGTTTTTT. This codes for CASSQDWPDPPGELFF.

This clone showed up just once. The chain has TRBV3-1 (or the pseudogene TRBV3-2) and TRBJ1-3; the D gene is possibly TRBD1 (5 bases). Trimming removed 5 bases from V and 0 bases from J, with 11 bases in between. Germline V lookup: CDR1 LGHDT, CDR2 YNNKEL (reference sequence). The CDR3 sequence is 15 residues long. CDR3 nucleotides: TGTGCCAGCAGCTCCGACGGGGGCTCTGGAAACACCATATATTTT. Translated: CASSSDGGSGNTIYF.

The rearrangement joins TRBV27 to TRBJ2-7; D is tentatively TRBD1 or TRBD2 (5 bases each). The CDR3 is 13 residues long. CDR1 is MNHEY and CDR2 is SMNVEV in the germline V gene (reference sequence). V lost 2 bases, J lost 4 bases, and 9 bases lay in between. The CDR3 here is CASSLEGMYEQYF. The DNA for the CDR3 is TGTGCCAGCAGTTTAGAGGGGATGTACGAGCAGTACTTC.

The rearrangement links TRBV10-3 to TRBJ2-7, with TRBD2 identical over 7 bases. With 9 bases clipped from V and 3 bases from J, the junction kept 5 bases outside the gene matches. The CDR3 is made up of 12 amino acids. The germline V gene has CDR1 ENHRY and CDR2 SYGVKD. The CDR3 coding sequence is TGTGCCATGGGAGGGACCATCTACGAGCAGTACTTC. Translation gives CAMGGTIYEQYF.

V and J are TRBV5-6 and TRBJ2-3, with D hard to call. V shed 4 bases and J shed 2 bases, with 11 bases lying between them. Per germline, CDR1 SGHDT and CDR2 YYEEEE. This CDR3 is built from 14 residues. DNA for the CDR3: TGTGCCAGCAGCCCGGTTGGATACACAGATACGCAGTATTTT. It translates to CASSPVGYTDTQYF.

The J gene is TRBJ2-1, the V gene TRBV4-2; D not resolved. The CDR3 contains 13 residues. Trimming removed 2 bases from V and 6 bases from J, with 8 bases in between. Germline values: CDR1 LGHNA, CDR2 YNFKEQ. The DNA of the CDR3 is TGTGCCAGCAGCCAACGACTTGGCAATGAGCAGTTCTTC. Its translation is CASSQRLGNEQFF.

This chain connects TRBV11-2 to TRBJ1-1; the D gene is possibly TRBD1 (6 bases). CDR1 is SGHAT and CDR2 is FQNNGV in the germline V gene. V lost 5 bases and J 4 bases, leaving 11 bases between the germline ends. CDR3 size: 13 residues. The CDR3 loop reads CASSRGLGTEAFF. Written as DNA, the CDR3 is TGTGCCAGCAGCCGGGGGCTGGGCACTGAAGCTTTCTTT. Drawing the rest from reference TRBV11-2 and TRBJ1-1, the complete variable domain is EAGVAQSPRYKIIEKRQSVAFWCNPISGHATLYWYQQILGQGPKLLIQFQNNGVVDDSQLPKDRFSAERLKGVDSTLKIQPAKLEDSAVYLCASSRGLGTEAFFGQGTRLTVV.